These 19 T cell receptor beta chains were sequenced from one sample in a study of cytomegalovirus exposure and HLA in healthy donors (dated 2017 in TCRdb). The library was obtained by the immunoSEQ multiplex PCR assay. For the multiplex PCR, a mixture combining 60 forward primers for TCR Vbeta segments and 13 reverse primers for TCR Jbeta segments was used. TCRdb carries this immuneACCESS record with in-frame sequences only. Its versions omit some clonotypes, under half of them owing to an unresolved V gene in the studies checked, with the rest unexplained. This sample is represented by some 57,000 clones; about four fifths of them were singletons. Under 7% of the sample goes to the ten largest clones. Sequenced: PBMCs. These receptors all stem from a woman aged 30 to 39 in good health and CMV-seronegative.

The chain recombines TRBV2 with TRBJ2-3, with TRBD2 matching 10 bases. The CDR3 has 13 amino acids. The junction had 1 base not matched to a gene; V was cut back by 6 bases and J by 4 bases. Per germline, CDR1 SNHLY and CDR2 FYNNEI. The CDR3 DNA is TGTGCCAGCAGGGGGACTAGCGCAGATACGCAGTATTTT. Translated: CASRGTSADTQYF.

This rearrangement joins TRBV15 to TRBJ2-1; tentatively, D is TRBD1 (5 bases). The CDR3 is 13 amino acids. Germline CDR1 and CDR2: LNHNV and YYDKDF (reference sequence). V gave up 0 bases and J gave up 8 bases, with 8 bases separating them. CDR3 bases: TGTGCCACCAGCAGAGAGCTGGGGCATGAGCAGTTCTTC. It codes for CATSRELGHEQFF.

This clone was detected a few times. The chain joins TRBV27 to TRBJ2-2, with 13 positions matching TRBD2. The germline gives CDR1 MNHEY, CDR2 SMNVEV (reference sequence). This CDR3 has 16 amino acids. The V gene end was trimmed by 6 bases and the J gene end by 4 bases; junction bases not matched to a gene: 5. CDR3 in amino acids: CASRSTSGRATGELFF. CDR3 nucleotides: TGTGCCAGCAGATCTACTAGCGGGAGGGCCACCGGGGAGCTGTTTTTT.

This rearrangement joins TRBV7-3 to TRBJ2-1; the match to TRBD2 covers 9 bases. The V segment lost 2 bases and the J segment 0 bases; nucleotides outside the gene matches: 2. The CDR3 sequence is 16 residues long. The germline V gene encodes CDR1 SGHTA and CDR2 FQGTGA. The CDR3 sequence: CASSLETSGSYNEQFF. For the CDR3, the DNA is TGTGCCAGCAGCTTAGAGACTAGCGGCTCCTACAATGAGCAGTTCTTC.

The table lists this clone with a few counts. CDR3 DNA sequence: TGTGCCAGCAGCTTCACTCGGGACTTAGATGAAAAACTGTTTTTT. This sequence encodes CASSFTRDLDEKLFF. This chain connects TRBV7-9 to TRBJ1-4; TRBD1 is a possible D gene (5 bases). Germline V gives CDR1 SEHNR, CDR2 FQNEAQ (reference sequence). The CDR3 extends over 15 amino acids. Trimming stripped 3 bases from V and 6 bases from J, with 14 bases between.

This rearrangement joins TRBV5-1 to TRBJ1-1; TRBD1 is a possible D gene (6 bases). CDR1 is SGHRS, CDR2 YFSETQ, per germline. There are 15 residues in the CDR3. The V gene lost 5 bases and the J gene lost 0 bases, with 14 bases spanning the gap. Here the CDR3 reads CASSLDAGVNTEAFF. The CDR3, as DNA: TGCGCCAGCAGTTTAGATGCAGGGGTGAACACTGAAGCTTTCTTT.

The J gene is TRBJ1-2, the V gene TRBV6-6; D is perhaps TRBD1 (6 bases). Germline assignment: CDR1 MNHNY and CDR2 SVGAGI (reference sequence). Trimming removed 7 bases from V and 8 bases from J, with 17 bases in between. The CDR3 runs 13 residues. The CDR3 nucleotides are TGTGCCAGCACCCTAGGGGGAGTCTGGGGCTACACCTTC. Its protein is CASTLGGVWGYTF.

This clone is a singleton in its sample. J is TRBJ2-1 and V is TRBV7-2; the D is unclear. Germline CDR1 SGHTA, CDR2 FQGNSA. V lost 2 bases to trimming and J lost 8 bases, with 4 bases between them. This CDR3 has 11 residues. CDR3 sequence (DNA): TGTGCCAGCAGCTTAACATATGAGCAGTTCTTC. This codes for CASSLTYEQFF.

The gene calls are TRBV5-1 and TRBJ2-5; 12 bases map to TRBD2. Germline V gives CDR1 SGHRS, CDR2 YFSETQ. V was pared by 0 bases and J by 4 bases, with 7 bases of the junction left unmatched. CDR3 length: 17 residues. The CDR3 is CASSLVLAGGPGETQYF. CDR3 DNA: TGCGCCAGCAGCTTGGTACTAGCGGGGGGACCTGGAGAGACCCAGTACTTC.

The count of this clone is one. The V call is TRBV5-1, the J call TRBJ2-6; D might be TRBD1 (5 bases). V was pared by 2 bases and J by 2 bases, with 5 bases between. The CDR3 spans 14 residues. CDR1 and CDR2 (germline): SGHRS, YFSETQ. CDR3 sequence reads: CASSFRAGANVLTF. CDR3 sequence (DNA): TGCGCCAGCAGCTTCAGGGCTGGGGCCAACGTCCTGACTTTC. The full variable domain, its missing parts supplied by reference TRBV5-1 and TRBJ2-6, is KAGVTQTPRYLIKTRGQQVTLSCSPISGHRSVSWYQQTPGQGLQFLFEYFSETQRNKGNFPGRFSGRQFSNSRSEMNVSTLELGDSALYLCASSFRAGANVLTFGAGSRLTVL.

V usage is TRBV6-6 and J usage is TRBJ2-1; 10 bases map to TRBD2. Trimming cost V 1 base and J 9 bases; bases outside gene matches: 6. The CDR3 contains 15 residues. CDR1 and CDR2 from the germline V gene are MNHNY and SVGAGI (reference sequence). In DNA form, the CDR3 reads TGTGCCAGCAGTTACTTAAGCGGGAGGGCGGGTGAGCAGTTCTTC. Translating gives CASSYLSGRAGEQFF.

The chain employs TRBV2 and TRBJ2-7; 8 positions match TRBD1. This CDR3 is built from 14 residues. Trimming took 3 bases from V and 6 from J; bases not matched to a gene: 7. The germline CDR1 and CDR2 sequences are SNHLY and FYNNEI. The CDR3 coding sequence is TGTGCCAGCAGTGACTTGCCAGGGGGCCGCGAGCAGTACGTC. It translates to CASSDLPGGREQYV.

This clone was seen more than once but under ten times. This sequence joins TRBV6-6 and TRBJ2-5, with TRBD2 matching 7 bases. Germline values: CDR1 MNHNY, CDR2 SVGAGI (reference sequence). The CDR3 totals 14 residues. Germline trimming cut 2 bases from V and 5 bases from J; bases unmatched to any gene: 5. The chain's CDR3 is CASSYTGGLETQYF. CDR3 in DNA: TGTGCCAGCAGTTACACGGGAGGTCTGGAGACCCAGTACTTC.

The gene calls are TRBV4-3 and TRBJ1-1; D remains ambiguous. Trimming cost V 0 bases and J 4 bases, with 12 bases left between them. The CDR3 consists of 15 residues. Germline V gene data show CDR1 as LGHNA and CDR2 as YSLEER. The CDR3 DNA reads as TGCGCCAGCAGCCAAGATGTCCGAGAGGCCACTGAAGCTTTCTTT. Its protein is CASSQDVREATEAFF.

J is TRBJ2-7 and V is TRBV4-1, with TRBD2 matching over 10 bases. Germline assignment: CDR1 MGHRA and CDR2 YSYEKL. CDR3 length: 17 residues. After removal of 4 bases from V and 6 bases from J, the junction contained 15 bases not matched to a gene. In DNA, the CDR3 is TGCGCCAGCAGCCCCCTAGGACTAGCGGAAGTGAATCTCGAGCAGTACTTC. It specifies CASSPLGLAEVNLEQYF.

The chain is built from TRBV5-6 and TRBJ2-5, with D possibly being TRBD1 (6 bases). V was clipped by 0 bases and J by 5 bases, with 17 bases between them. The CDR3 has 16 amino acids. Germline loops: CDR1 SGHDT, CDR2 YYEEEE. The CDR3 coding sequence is TGTGCCAGCAGCTTGGGCGGACAGCACGGGTTGGAGACCCAGTACTTC. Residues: CASSLGGQHGLETQYF.

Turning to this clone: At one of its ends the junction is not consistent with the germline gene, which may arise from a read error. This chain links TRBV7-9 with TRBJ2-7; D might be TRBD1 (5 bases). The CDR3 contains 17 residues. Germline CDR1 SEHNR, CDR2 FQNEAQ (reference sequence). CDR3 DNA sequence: TGTTCCAGCAGCGAGGACATAGTCGGACCCGGCCCTCACGAGCAGTACTTC. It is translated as CSSSEDIVGPGPHEQYF.

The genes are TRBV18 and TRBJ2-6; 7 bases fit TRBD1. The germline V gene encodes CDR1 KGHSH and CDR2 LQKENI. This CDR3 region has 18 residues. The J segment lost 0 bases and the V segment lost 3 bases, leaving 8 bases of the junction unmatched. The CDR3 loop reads CASSPSTGTRSGANVLTF. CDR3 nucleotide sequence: TGTGCCAGCTCACCGTCGACAGGGACCCGCTCTGGGGCCAACGTCCTGACTTTC.

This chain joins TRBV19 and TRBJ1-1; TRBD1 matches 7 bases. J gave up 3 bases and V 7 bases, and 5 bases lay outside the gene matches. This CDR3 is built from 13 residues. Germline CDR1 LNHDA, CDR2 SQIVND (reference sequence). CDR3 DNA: TGTGCCAGTACTCCGGGACAGTACACTGAAGCTTTCTTT. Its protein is CASTPGQYTEAFF.